Sequencing of this TCR beta chain was carried out in a study of Ad26.COV2.S vaccination and SARS-CoV-2 variants. Across the whole study: Doses of Ad26.COV2.S were injected into muscle once or twice, 56 days apart.

The CDR3 totals 15 residues. Trimming left V 3 bases short and J 0 bases short, with 11 bases between. CDR1 is MNHEY and CDR2 is SVGAGI in the germline V gene. Treatment meaning: around 19 received Ad26.COV2.S at low or high dose, single or two shots; a few received placebo; per-sample allocation not given. On day 63 after the first injection, vaccine and placebo recipients gave samples. As its vector, the vaccine had Ad26, which expressed Wuhan-strain SARS-CoV-2 spike. Study-wide points: Possible underestimation of total T cell responses by the TCR breadth and depth analyses was noted. Vaccinated individuals (as opposed to placebo recipients) had higher spike-specific TCR breadth.

On this clone itself: The antigen is undetermined.

Profiled with immunoSEQ multiplex PCR; TCRdb holds only in-frame clones, not every one. The sample yields 300,000 to 350,000 clones, about 87% seen once. This clonotype was sampled from a person aged 18-60 years who received the Ad26.COV2.S COVID-19 vaccine or a placebo. The source material was peripheral blood, sampled in a trial of Ad26.COV2.S vaccine versus placebo. V gene TRBV6-5 combines with J gene TRBJ1-1; possible D gene TRBD1, 5 bases. The DNA of the CDR3 is TGTGCCAGCAGTTATGATCAGGGTTTGAACACTGAAGCTTTCTTT. Its translation is CASSYDQGLNTEAFF.